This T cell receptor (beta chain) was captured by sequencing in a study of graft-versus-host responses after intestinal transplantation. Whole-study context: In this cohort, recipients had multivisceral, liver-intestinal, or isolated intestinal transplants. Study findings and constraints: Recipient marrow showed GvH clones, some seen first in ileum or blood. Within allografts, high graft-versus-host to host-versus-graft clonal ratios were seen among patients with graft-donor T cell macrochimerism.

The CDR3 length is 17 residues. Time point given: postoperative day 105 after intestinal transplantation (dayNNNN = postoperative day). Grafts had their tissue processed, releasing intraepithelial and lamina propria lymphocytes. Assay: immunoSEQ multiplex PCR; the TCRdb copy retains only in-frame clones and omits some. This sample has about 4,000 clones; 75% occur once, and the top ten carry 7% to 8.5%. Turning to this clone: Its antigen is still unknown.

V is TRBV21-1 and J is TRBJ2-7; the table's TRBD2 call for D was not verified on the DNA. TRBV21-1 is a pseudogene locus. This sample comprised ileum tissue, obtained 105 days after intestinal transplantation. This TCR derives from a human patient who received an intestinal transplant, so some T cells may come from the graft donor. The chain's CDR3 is CAKQSLAGDLLPYEQYF. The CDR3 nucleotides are TGTGCCAAACAGTCACTAGCGGGAGACCTCCTTCCCTACGAGCAGTACTTC.